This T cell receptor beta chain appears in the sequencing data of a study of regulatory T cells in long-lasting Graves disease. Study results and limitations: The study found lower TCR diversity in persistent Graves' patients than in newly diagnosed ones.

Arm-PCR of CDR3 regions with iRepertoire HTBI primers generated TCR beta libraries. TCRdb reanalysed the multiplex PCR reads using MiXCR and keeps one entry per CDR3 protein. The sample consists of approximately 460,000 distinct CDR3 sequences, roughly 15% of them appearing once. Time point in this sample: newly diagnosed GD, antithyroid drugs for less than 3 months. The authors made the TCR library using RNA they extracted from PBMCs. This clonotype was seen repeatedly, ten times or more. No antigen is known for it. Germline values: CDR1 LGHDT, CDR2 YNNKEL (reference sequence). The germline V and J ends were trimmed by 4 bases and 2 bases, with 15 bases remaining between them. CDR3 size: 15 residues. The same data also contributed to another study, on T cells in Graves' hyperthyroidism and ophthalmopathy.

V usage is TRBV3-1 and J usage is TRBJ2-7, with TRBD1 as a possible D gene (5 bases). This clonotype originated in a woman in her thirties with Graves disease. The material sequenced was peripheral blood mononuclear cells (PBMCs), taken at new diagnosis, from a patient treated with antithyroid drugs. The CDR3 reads CASSPSGAGTYEQYF. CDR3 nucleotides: TGTGCCAGCAGCCCTAGTGGGGCCGGAACCTACGAGCAGTACTTC.